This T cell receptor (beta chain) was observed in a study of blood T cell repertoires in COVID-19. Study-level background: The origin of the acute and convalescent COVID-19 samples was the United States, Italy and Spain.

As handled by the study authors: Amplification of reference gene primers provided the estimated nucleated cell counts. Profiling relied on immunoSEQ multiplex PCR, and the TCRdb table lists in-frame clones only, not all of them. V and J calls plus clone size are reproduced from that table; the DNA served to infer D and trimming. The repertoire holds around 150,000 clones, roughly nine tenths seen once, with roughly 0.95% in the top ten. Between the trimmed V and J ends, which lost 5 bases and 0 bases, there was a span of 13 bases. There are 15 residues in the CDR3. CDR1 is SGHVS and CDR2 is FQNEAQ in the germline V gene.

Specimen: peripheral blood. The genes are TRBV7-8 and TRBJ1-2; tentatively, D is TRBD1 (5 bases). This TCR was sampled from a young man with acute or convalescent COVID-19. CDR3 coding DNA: TGTGCCAGCAGCCCGAGCTCGGGGGCTAACTATGGCTACACCTTC. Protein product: CASSPSSGANYGYTF.